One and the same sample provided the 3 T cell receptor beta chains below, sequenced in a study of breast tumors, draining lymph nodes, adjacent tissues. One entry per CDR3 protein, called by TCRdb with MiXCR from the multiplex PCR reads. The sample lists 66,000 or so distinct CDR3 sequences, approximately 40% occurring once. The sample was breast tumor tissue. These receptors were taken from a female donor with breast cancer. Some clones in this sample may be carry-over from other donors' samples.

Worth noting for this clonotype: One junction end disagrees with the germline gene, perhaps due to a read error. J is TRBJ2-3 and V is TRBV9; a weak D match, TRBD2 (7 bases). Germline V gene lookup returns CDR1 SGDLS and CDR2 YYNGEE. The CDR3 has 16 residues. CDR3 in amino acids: CACSGENRDGTDTQYF. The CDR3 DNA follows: TGTGCCTGCAGCGGGGAAAACAGGGATGGCACAGATACGCAGTATTTT.

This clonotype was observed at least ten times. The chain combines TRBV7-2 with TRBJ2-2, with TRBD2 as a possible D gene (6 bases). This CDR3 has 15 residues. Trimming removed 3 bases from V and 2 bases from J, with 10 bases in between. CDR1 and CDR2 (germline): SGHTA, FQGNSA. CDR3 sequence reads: CASSFGGTNTGELFF. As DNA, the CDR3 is TGTGCCAGCAGCTTCGGGGGAACTAACACCGGGGAGCTGTTTTTT. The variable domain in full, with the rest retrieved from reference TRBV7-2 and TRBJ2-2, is GAGVSQSPSNKVTEKGKDVELRCDPISGHTALYWYRQSLGQGLEFLIYFQGNSAPDKSGLPSDRFSAERTGGSVSTLTIQRTQQEDSAVYLCASSFGGTNTGELFFGEGSRLTVL.

CDR3 residues: CSARASGTNVLTF. DNA for the CDR3: TGCAGTGCTAGGGCTAGCGGGACCAACGTCCTGACTTTC. V is TRBV20-1 and J is TRBJ2-6; 9 positions agree with TRBD2. The trim removed 3 bases at V and 8 bases at J, leaving 2 bases unmatched. The germline gives CDR1 DFQATT, CDR2 SNEGSKA (reference sequence). The CDR3 extends over 13 amino acids.